This TCR beta chain was identified during a study of a mutant IDH1 vaccine in newly diagnosed glioma. Overall study context: Radiotherapy, temozolomide, or both had been given previously, and both were given to most.

Repertoires were generated with immunoSEQ multiplex PCR, while TCRdb's copy carries only in-frame clones and drops some. The sample carries about 26,000 clones, 75% to 90% recorded once. Time point noted: week 35, safety follow-up. One vaccine dose held 300 ug of mutant IDH1 20-mer peptide and came with topical imiquimod. The junction had 6 bases not matched to a gene; V was cut back by 7 bases and J by 2 bases. This CDR3 is built from 14 residues. The germline gives CDR1 LNHDA, CDR2 SQIVND (reference sequence). Comment on this clone: The antigen remains unidentified.

The sequencing here drew on PBMCs, taken from a glioma patient whose treatment included an IDH1 peptide vaccine. This receptor was obtained from a man between 25 and 39 years old with glioma. The chain recombines TRBV19 with TRBJ2-5; 8 positions agree with TRBD1. CDR3 bases: TGTGCCAGTACGGGACAGGCGCCACAAGAGACCCAGTACTTC. This translates into CASTGQAPQETQYF.